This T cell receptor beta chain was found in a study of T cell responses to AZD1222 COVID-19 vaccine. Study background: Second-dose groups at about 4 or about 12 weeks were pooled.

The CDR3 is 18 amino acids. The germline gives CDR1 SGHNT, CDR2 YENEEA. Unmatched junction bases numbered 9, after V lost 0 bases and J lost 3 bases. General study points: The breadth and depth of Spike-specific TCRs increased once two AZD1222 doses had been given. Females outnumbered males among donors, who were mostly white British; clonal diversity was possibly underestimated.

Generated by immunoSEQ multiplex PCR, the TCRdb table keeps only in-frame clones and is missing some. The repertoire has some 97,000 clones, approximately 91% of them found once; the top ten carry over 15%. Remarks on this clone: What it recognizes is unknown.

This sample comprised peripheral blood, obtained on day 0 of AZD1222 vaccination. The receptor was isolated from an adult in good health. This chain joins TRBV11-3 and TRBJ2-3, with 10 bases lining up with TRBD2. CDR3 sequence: CASSLDAREREGTDTQYF. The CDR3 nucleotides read TGTGCCAGCAGCTTAGACGCACGTGAGCGGGAGGGAACAGATACGCAGTATTTT.